Listed below are T cell receptor beta chains from one sample, sequenced in a study of identical twins. MiXCR, applied by TCRdb to the 5' RACE reads, yields one record per CDR3 protein. The repertoire holds about 690,000 distinct CDR3 sequences, with approximately 21% as singletons. These data were likewise used in another study, on T cells expressing NK-cell markers.

The specimen sequenced was PBMCs. These receptors all stem from a woman aged 18-35 years in good health. Both conserved end residues are part of each CDR3. The order of the fields is V gene, clone size, CDR3 length, D gene, J gene, CDR3 DNA, CDR3 protein. A D gene is named only where the DNA matches it firmly. Expanded clones get a size class; other rows say once, few or many, or leave the size out.

v_gene: TRBV29-1; abundance: few; len: 11; d_gene: TRBD1; j_gene: TRBJ2-3; CDR3nt: TGCAGCGTTGCGGACAGGGGGGCGCAGTATTTT; CDR3aa: CSVADRGAQYF
v_gene: TRBV5-6; abundance: NA; len: 15; d_gene: TRBD1; j_gene: TRBJ1-2; CDR3nt: TGTGCCAGCAGCTTTAAGGACAGGCCAAACTATGGCTACACCTTC; CDR3aa: CASSFKDRPNYGYTF
v_gene: TRBV27; abundance: NA; len: 11; d_gene: NA; j_gene: TRBJ1-1; CDR3nt: TGTGCCAGCATTCGGTGGCCTGAAGCTTTCTTT; CDR3aa: CASIRWPEAFF
v_gene: TRBV5-1; abundance: few; len: 12; d_gene: NA; j_gene: TRBJ1-2; CDR3nt: TGCGCCAGCAGCACGGACTTCAATGGCTACACCTTC; CDR3aa: CASSTDFNGYTF
v_gene: TRBV5-5; abundance: few; len: 12; d_gene: NA; j_gene: TRBJ2-5; CDR3nt: TGTGCCAGTAAGCAGGGAGAAGAGACCCAGTACTTC; CDR3aa: CASKQGEETQYF
v_gene: TRBV7-9; abundance: NA; len: 15; d_gene: NA; j_gene: TRBJ1-1; CDR3nt: TGTGCCAGCAGCTTATCGCGGTCGCTTCACACTGAAGCTTTCTTT; CDR3aa: CASSLSRSLHTEAFF
v_gene: TRBV9; abundance: NA; len: 15; d_gene: TRBD2; j_gene: TRBJ2-1; CDR3nt: TGTGCCAGCAGCGAAGCGGGGGGGGGGGCTCTTGAGCAGTTCTTC; CDR3aa: CASSEAGGGALEQFF
v_gene: TRBV15; abundance: many; len: 15; d_gene: NA; j_gene: TRBJ2-3; CDR3nt: TGTGCCACCAGCTCCACTCGTGGGGCCGCAGATACGCAGTATTTT; CDR3aa: CATSSTRGAADTQYF
v_gene: TRBV10-2; abundance: few; len: 15; d_gene: TRBD1; j_gene: TRBJ2-3; CDR3nt: TGCGCCAGCGTCACAGGGGAGTTTAGGACAGATACGCAGTATTTT; CDR3aa: CASVTGEFRTDTQYF
v_gene: TRBV5-5; abundance: few; len: 13; d_gene: NA; j_gene: TRBJ2-1; CDR3nt: TGTGCCAGCGAGACAACCACCTACAATGAGCAGTTCTTC; CDR3aa: CASETTTYNEQFF
v_gene: TRBV27; abundance: few; len: 15; d_gene: NA; j_gene: TRBJ1-1; CDR3nt: TGTGCCAGCAGTCCCCTTCGGGGGCCACACACTGAAGCTTTCTTT; CDR3aa: CASSPLRGPHTEAFF
v_gene: TRBV5-1; abundance: many; len: 13; d_gene: NA; j_gene: TRBJ2-2; CDR3nt: TGCGCCAGCAGCTGGACGGCGGCTGGGGAGCTGTTTTTT; CDR3aa: CASSWTAAGELFF
v_gene: TRBV20-1; abundance: few; len: 14; d_gene: NA; j_gene: TRBJ2-7; CDR3nt: TGCAGTGCTAGGCCCAACGGAGGGGAGGACGAGCAGTACTTC; CDR3aa: CSARPNGGEDEQYF
v_gene: TRBV12-5; abundance: few; len: 13; d_gene: NA; j_gene: TRBJ2-7; CDR3nt: TGTGCTAGTGGCAACGGACAGACCAACGAGCAGTACTTC; CDR3aa: CASGNGQTNEQYF
v_gene: TRBV21-1; abundance: NA; len: 16; d_gene: NA; j_gene: TRBJ2-1; CDR3nt: TGTGCCAGCAGCAAGGTTCTCAGAACGAGGAGGAATGAGCAGTTCTTC; CDR3aa: CASSKVLRTRRNEQFF
v_gene: TRBV28; abundance: few; len: 17; d_gene: TRBD2; j_gene: TRBJ2-1; CDR3nt: TGTGCCAGCTTTCCTCTCTTGACTAGCGGGAGTCGGGATGAGCAGTTCTTC; CDR3aa: CASFPLLTSGSRDEQFF
v_gene: TRBV12-3/TRBV12-4; abundance: NA; len: 14; d_gene: NA; j_gene: TRBJ2-1; CDR3nt: TGTGCCAGCAGTCCAGGGAATCGGCGAGATGAGCAGTTCTTC; CDR3aa: CASSPGNRRDEQFF
v_gene: TRBV6-5; abundance: few; len: 16; d_gene: NA; j_gene: TRBJ1-4; CDR3nt: TGTGCCAGCAGTTACGGCCTAGGGGTGGATAATGAAAAACTGTTTTTT; CDR3aa: CASSYGLGVDNEKLFF
v_gene: TRBV10-3; abundance: few; len: 11; d_gene: NA; j_gene: TRBJ1-1; CDR3nt: TGTGCCATCAGGGGAGGAACGGAAGCTTTCTTT; CDR3aa: CAIRGGTEAFF
v_gene: TRBV20-1; abundance: few; len: 15; d_gene: TRBD2; j_gene: TRBJ2-1; CDR3nt: TGCAGTGCTAGAGACGCGGCTAGCGGCTACAATGAGCAGTTCTTC; CDR3aa: CSARDAASGYNEQFF
v_gene: TRBV12-3/TRBV12-4; abundance: NA; len: 13; d_gene: NA; j_gene: TRBJ2-2; CDR3nt: TGTGCCAGCAGCGGGGACCAAACCGGGGAGCTGTTTTTT; CDR3aa: CASSGDQTGELFF
v_gene: TRBV10-3; abundance: NA; len: 13; d_gene: NA; j_gene: TRBJ2-7; CDR3nt: TGTGCCATCAGGGCCAGAGAGAAAGACGAGCAGTACTTC; CDR3aa: CAIRAREKDEQYF
v_gene: TRBV5-1; abundance: NA; len: 14; d_gene: TRBD2; j_gene: TRBJ2-7; CDR3nt: TGCGCCAGCGCTTCCGGGACTAGCTTTTACGAGCAGTACTTC; CDR3aa: CASASGTSFYEQYF
v_gene: TRBV9; abundance: many; len: 13; d_gene: NA; j_gene: TRBJ1-1; CDR3nt: TGTGCCAGCTCCGGGACACTGAACACTGAAGCTTTCTTT; CDR3aa: CASSGTLNTEAFF
v_gene: TRBV15; abundance: few; len: 12; d_gene: TRBD1; j_gene: TRBJ1-4; CDR3nt: TGTGCCGCGACAGGGCCTCTCGAAAAACTGTTTTTT; CDR3aa: CAATGPLEKLFF
v_gene: TRBV14; abundance: once; len: 15; d_gene: NA; j_gene: TRBJ2-1; CDR3nt: TGTGCCAGCAGCCCTTCGTTTCGTTCCTACAATGAGCAGTTCTTC; CDR3aa: CASSPSFRSYNEQFF
v_gene: TRBV5-1; abundance: NA; len: 14; d_gene: TRBD2; j_gene: TRBJ2-7; CDR3nt: TGCGCCAGCAGCTCAGGACTAGCGGTCTACGAGCAGTACTTC; CDR3aa: CASSSGLAVYEQYF
v_gene: TRBV9; abundance: NA; len: 16; d_gene: TRBD2; j_gene: TRBJ2-1; CDR3nt: TGTGCCAGCAGCGTCGTGACTAGCGGTAATCTCAATGAGCAGTTCTTC; CDR3aa: CASSVVTSGNLNEQFF
v_gene: TRBV7-2; abundance: few; len: 13; d_gene: TRBD1; j_gene: TRBJ1-2; CDR3nt: TGTGCCAGCAGCGAGAAGACAGGGTATGGCTACACCTTC; CDR3aa: CASSEKTGYGYTF
v_gene: TRBV7-6; abundance: NA; len: 16; d_gene: TRBD2; j_gene: TRBJ2-7; CDR3nt: TGTGCCAGCAGCCCAGCAGCGGGAGGGCCTATGTACGAGCAGTACTTC; CDR3aa: CASSPAAGGPMYEQYF